One T cell receptor (beta chain) is described in this entry. The data originate from a study of T cell responses to AZD1222 COVID-19 vaccine. Profiled with immunoSEQ multiplex PCR; TCRdb holds only in-frame clones, not every one. The sample lists around 66,000 clones; approximately 85% were seen once. The CDR3 sequence is 13 residues long. The germline V gene has CDR1 SQVTM and CDR2 ANQGSEA. V lost 5 bases, J lost 4 bases, and 12 bases lay in between. The source was peripheral blood, collected on day 0 of MenACWY control vaccination. The source is an adult in good health. The chain recombines TRBV29-1 with TRBJ1-5, with no clear D. CDR3 sequence reads: CSVWDGRNQPQHF. The CDR3 DNA is TGCAGCGTTTGGGATGGGAGGAATCAGCCCCAGCATTTT.